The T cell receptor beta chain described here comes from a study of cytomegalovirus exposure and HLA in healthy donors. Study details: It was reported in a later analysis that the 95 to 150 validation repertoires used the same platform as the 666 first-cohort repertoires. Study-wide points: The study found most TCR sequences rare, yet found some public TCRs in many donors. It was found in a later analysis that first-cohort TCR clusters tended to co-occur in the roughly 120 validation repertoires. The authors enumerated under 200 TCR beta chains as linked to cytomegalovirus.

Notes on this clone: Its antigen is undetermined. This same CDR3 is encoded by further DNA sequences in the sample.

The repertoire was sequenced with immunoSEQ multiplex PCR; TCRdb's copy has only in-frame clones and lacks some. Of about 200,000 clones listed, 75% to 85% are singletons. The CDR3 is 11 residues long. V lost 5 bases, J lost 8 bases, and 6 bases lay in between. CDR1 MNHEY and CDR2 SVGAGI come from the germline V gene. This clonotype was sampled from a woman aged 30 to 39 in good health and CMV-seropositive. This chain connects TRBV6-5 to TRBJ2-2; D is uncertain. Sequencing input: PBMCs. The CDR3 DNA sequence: TGTGCCAGCAGTCGAACAGGGGAGCTGTTTTTT. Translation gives CASSRTGELFF.